This paragraph reports one T cell receptor beta chain. Its antigen is unknown. Within one base of it there is no much larger clone, and no base qualities were kept. CDR1 MDHEN and CDR2 SYDVKM are derived from the germline V gene. The germline V and J ends show losses of 5 bases and 5 bases respectively, and no gene match explains 11 bases of the junction. Its CDR3 holds 16 amino acids, cysteine through phenylalanine. The entry retains the CDR3 DNA only, 48 bases that are in frame from base 1. The record originates from a study of patients and donors after allogeneic stem cell transplantation (TCRdb year 2020). Library generation was performed with RT-PCR. The sequencer listed for this sample is NextSeq 550. TCRdb handled the public reads itself, with Q25 trimming in fastp and clone calling in MiXCR, and kept productive beta chains. All rows with the same CDR3 protein become a single entry with the most common DNA and genes. The table for this sample lists 84,000 or so distinct CDR3 sequences; around 48% of them were counted only once. Of the sample, about 64% is held by the ten largest clones.

This TCR came from a human donor who was either an allogeneic HSCT recipient or a stem cell or donor lymphocyte infusion donor (not recorded which). It is not recorded whose cells these are; they may come from a transplant donor. The sequence is built from TRBV28 and TRBJ2-2, and TRBD2 matches 7 of the central bases. The sequenced material came from blood, either unsorted or a sorted T cell fraction (not recorded which). The nucleotide sequence is given as TGTGCCAGCAGTCACCCGGGCGGGAGCGGAACCGGGGAGCTGTTTTTT. The encoded protein is CASSHPGGSGTGELFF.